The 7 T cell receptor beta chains below come from one sample, sequenced in a study of T cell clones after liver transplantation. The method was immunoSEQ multiplex PCR; TCRdb's version includes in-frame clones alone and lacks a portion of them. The sample has 70,000 or so clones; roughly 92% are singletons. Specimen: CD4+ T cells from blood, collected about 25 months after liver transplant. Receptor source: a human patient who received a liver transplant. Part of the T cells may come from the graft donor.

The rearrangement uses TRBV23-1 and TRBJ2-2; 9 positions agree with TRBD2. TRBV23-1 falls under the ORF class, with uncertain function. J was trimmed by 5 bases and V by 0 bases; bases with no gene match: 7. CDR3 size: 17 residues. The CDR3 reads CASSQSREGAMTGELFF. The CDR3 region has the DNA TGCGCCAGCAGTCAATCGCGGGAGGGGGCTATGACCGGGGAGCTGTTTTTT.

This rearrangement joins TRBV5-1 to TRBJ1-4; D uncertain. Germline V lookup: CDR1 SGHRS, CDR2 YFSETQ. The length of the CDR3 is 14 residues. V lost 1 base and J 8 bases, leaving 12 bases between the germline ends. The CDR3 nucleotides read TGCGCCAGCAGCTTGACATCGAACTCAGAAAAACTGTTTTTT. Its protein is CASSLTSNSEKLFF.

The V call is TRBV7-8, the J call TRBJ2-3; no clear D. Germline assignment: CDR1 SGHVS and CDR2 FQNEAQ. The CDR3 has 12 amino acids. V dropped 2 bases and J dropped 2 bases, with 2 bases sitting between them. CDR3 residues: CASSLYTDTQYF. The CDR3 DNA is TGTGCCAGCAGCTTATACACAGATACGCAGTATTTT. The whole variable domain, filled in from reference TRBV7-8 and TRBJ2-3, reads GAGVSQSPRYKVAKRGQDVALRCDPISGHVSLFWYQQALGQGPEFLTYFQNEAQLDKSGLPSDRFFAERPEGSVSTLKIQRTQQEDSAVYLCASSLYTDTQYFGPGTRLTVL.

The chain links TRBV11-3 to TRBJ2-5, with 11 bases identical to TRBD1. CDR3 length: 15 residues. V shed 1 base, J shed 3 bases, and the junction held 1 base outside the gene matches. Germline V CDR1 and CDR2: SGHNT, YENEEA. CDR3 coding DNA: TGTGCCAGCAGCTTAGGGACAGGGGGCAAAGAGACCCAGTACTTC. This sequence encodes CASSLGTGGKETQYF. The whole variable domain, filled in from reference TRBV11-3 and TRBJ2-5, reads EAGVVQSPRYKIIEKKQPVAFWCNPISGHNTLYWYLQNLGQGPELLIRYENEEAVDDSQLPKDRFSAERLKGVDSTLKIQPAELGDSAVYLCASSLGTGGKETQYFGPGTRLLVL.

The V call is TRBV6-6, the J call TRBJ2-3; 7 nucleotides match TRBD1. The CDR3 length is 16 residues. CDR1 and CDR2 from the germline V gene are MNHNY and SVGAGI (reference sequence). The V and J ends lost 6 bases and 1 base, in that order; junction bases with no gene match: 10. CDR3 DNA: TGTGCCAGCAGGCCCCCCCGGGACAGTCGCACAGATACGCAGTATTTT. This encodes CASRPPRDSRTDTQYF.

The CDR3 here is CASNHIEVPGFHLNEQFF. CDR3 sequence (DNA): TGTGCCAGCAACCATATAGAGGTACCGGGATTCCACCTCAATGAGCAGTTCTTC. This chain uses TRBV27 with TRBJ2-1; weak D call: TRBD2 (5 bases). Germline CDR1 and CDR2: MNHEY and SMNVEV (reference sequence). The V and J ends lost 7 bases and 6 bases respectively, with 28 bases between them. The CDR3 has 18 residues.

The chain joins TRBV4-2 to TRBJ2-1, with D possibly being TRBD1 or TRBD2 (5 bases each). V was cut by 0 bases and J by 4 bases, with 16 bases left in between. The CDR3 runs 17 residues. In germline, CDR1 is LGHNA, CDR2 YNFKEQ. The CDR3 region is CASSQDLGQGAYNEQFF. The CDR3 region has the DNA TGTGCCAGCAGCCAAGATCTTGGTCAGGGAGCGTACAATGAGCAGTTCTTC.